The 30 T cell receptor beta chains given below trace back to one sample, sequenced in a study of T cell repertoires in cytomegalovirus infection. No antigen has been assigned to these receptors. In TCRdb, the reads were re-called with MiXCR into one record per CDR3 protein. This table holds some 30,000 distinct CDR3 sequences, under 20% found once. The sequencing used CD8+ T cells from cultured PBMCs, collected from culture after CMV antigen stimulation. The receptors shown here come from a human donor in good health (CMV status not recorded). Some clones in this sample may be carry-over from other donors' samples.

The chain uses TRBV12-3 or TRBV12-4 and TRBJ1-5; the D is unclear. The germline V and J ends were trimmed by 6 bases and 4 bases, with 7 bases remaining between them. CDR3 length: 12 amino acids. The CDR3 loop reads CASSLTNQPQHF. The DNA for the CDR3 is TGTGCCAGCAGCCTCACTAATCAGCCCCAGCATTTT.

The sample holds a few counts of this clonotype. The chain joins TRBV5-1 to TRBJ2-3; 10 bases are a match to TRBD2. The CDR3 runs to 17 residues. Per germline, CDR1 SGHRS and CDR2 YFSETQ. The J segment lost 4 bases and the V segment lost 0 bases, leaving 8 bases of the junction unmatched. The CDR3 is CASSLGLSGGASDTQYF. The DNA of the CDR3 is TGCGCCAGCAGCTTGGGATTGAGCGGGGGGGCCTCAGATACGCAGTATTTT.

This clonotype has just a few counts. The chain links TRBV27 to TRBJ2-7; possible D gene TRBD2, 6 bases. Trimming stripped 1 base from V and 6 bases from J, with 7 bases between. The germline V gene has CDR1 MNHEY and CDR2 SMNVEV (reference sequence). The CDR3 sequence is 12 residues long. The CDR3 loop reads CASSLYGSEQYF. In DNA, the CDR3 is TGTGCCAGCAGTTTATACGGGAGCGAGCAGTACTTC.

The rearrangement links TRBV7-8 to TRBJ2-3; 9 nucleotides align to TRBD2. The CDR3 has 16 amino acids. The trim removed 3 bases at V and 3 bases at J, leaving 7 bases unmatched. Germline loops: CDR1 SGHVS, CDR2 FQNEAQ. In DNA, the CDR3 is TGTGCCAGCAGCTTGACGGCGGGAGGGCCTACAGATACGCAGTATTTT. Its translation is CASSLTAGGPTDTQYF.

There are a few counts of this clonotype. The V and J genes are TRBV12-3 or TRBV12-4 and TRBJ2-7; D ambiguous. CDR3 size: 15 residues. The germline V and J ends were trimmed by 1 base and 0 bases, with 10 bases remaining between them. This CDR3 is CASSLEGYRSYEQYF. In nucleotides, the CDR3 is TGTGCCAGCAGTTTAGAAGGTTACCGCTCCTACGAGCAGTACTTC.

The chain has TRBV4-1 and TRBJ1-2; TRBD1 is a possible D gene (5 bases). V lost 3 bases, J lost 1 base, and 15 bases lay in between. Germline assignment: CDR1 MGHRA and CDR2 YSYEKL. The CDR3 sequence is 16 residues long. The CDR3 region has the DNA TGCGCCAGCAGCCACCCTGACAGCTACTTTAACTATGGCTACACCTTC. Translation: CASSHPDSYFNYGYTF.

The chain uses TRBV19 and TRBJ2-1; 10 nucleotides align to TRBD2. V dropped 5 bases and J dropped 4; count of bases not matched to a gene: 11. The CDR3 length is 17 residues. The germline V gene has CDR1 LNHDA and CDR2 SQIVND (reference sequence). CDR3 coding DNA: TGTGCCAGTAGTTCAATCGCTAGCGGGGGCCGATACAATGAGCAGTTCTTC. Its translation: CASSSIASGGRYNEQFF.

The J gene is TRBJ2-5, the V gene TRBV6-5; D remains ambiguous. CDR3 size: 17 residues. Germline loops: CDR1 MNHEY, CDR2 SVGAGI. The V end lost 0 bases, the J end lost 4 bases, and 18 bases lay between the germline ends. This CDR3 is CASSYSHYDNFRETQYF. The CDR3 DNA is TGTGCCAGCAGTTACTCCCATTATGACAACTTTCGAGAGACCCAGTACTTC.

This clonotype was seen more than once but under ten times. This chain connects TRBV25-1 to TRBJ2-5; no definite D call. This CDR3 has 14 residues. Trimming removed 3 bases from V and 1 base from J, with 9 bases in between. Per germline, CDR1 MGHDK and CDR2 SYGVNS. In DNA, the CDR3 is TGTGCCAGCAGTGATCCGGGTCCCCAAGAGACCCAGTACTTC. It translates to CASSDPGPQETQYF.

The chain is built from TRBV12-3 or TRBV12-4 and TRBJ2-5; 9 bases line up with TRBD2. After removal of 7 bases from V and 6 bases from J, the junction contained 9 bases not matched to a gene. The CDR3 length is 14 residues. The CDR3 DNA reads as TGTGCCAGCAACGCGGGAGGGTACGGGAAGACCCAGTACTTC. Residues: CASNAGGYGKTQYF.

The chain employs TRBV2 and TRBJ2-3; the match to TRBD2 covers 8 bases. With 3 bases clipped from V and 2 bases from J, the junction kept 4 bases outside the gene matches. CDR3 length: 15 amino acids. The germline gives CDR1 SNHLY, CDR2 FYNNEI. The CDR3 reads CASSEGTSSTDTQYF. The DNA of the CDR3 is TGTGCCAGCAGTGAGGGGACTAGTTCCACAGATACGCAGTATTTT.

J is TRBJ2-1 and V is TRBV7-6; D gene ambiguous. This CDR3 region has 13 residues. Germline CDR1 is SGHVS and CDR2 is FNYEAQ. V gave up 0 bases and J gave up 5 bases, with 5 bases separating them. This CDR3 is CASSLAKDNEQFF. The CDR3 DNA sequence: TGTGCCAGCAGCTTAGCTAAGGACAATGAGCAGTTCTTC.

The chain uses TRBV6-5 and TRBJ2-7, with 14 nucleotides matching TRBD2. Germline CDR1 is MNHEY and CDR2 is SVGAGI. CDR3 size: 17 residues. Trimming cost V 3 bases and J 2 bases; bases outside gene matches: 6. Here the CDR3 DNA reads TGTGCCAGCAGTTATGGGACTAGCGGGAGAAGGGCCTACGAGCAGTACTTC. Translation: CASSYGTSGRRAYEQYF.

The rearrangement links TRBV7-6 to TRBJ2-5; 15 nucleotides align to TRBD2. This CDR3 comprises 17 residues. With V trimmed by 2 bases and J by 5 bases, 6 bases remained unmatched. In germline, CDR1 is SGHVS, CDR2 FNYEAQ. Here the CDR3 reads CASSLRTSGRAGETQYF. CDR3 DNA sequence: TGTGCCAGCAGCTTACGGACTAGCGGGAGGGCCGGGGAGACCCAGTACTTC.

The genes are TRBV4-1 and TRBJ2-7; D gene uncertain. V lost 4 bases and J 0 bases, leaving 10 bases between the germline ends. Per the germline V gene, CDR1 is MGHRA and CDR2 is YSYEKL. This CDR3 has 14 residues. The DNA of the CDR3 is TGCGCCAGCAGCCTGCAAATTGGCTCCTACGAGCAGTACTTC. Translation: CASSLQIGSYEQYF.

This clonotype has a handful of counts. The chain joins TRBV6-1 to TRBJ2-1, with unresolved D. V lost 5 bases and J 7 bases, leaving 9 bases between the germline ends. This CDR3 has 12 amino acids. Per germline, CDR1 MNHNS and CDR2 SASEGT. CDR3 nucleotides: TGTGCCAGCAGTTCGTCCGGGAATGAGCAGTTCTTC. This encodes CASSSSGNEQFF.

A few counts support this clonotype. The chain is built from TRBV7-2 and TRBJ2-2; unclear D gene. Per the germline V gene, CDR1 is SGHTA and CDR2 is FQGNSA. The V and J ends lost 4 bases and 7 bases respectively, with 7 bases between them. This CDR3 region has 12 residues. The CDR3 spells CASSSNGGELFF. The CDR3 DNA follows: TGTGCCAGCAGCTCAAACGGCGGGGAGCTGTTTTTT.

This clonotype has only a few counts. The genes are TRBV15 and TRBJ2-2, with no clear D. V was pared by 2 bases and J by 4 bases, with 11 bases between. The CDR3 extends over 15 amino acids. Germline CDR1 LNHNV, CDR2 YYDKDF (reference sequence). The CDR3 nucleotides read TGTGCCACCAGCAGATCCTCGACTGGCACCGGGGAGCTGTTTTTT. Residues: CATSRSSTGTGELFF.

The rearrangement links TRBV7-2 to TRBJ2-6, with D perhaps matching TRBD1 (5 bases). CDR1 and CDR2 (germline): SGHTA, FQGNSA. With 3 bases removed from V and 0 bases from J, the gap between germline ends came to 9 bases. The CDR3 extends over 16 amino acids. The CDR3 DNA sequence: TGTGCCAGCAGCTTCAGACAGTCCTCTGGGGCCAACGTCCTGACTTTC. Translated, it gives CASSFRQSSGANVLTF.

This clonotype was counted only a few times. The chain uses TRBV27 and TRBJ1-2; possible D gene TRBD1, 6 bases. The CDR3 sequence is 15 residues long. Trimming took 5 bases from V and 3 from J, leaving 16 bases between them. CDR1 is MNHEY and CDR2 is SMNVEV in the germline V gene (reference sequence). Written as DNA, the CDR3 is TGTGCCAGCAGTCTTTCCGCGGGGGGGCACTATGGCTACACCTTC. It specifies CASSLSAGGHYGYTF.

This clonotype was recorded at least ten times. The chain couples TRBV7-8 to TRBJ2-4; 9 bases fit TRBD2. The CDR3 loop spans 14 amino acids. Looked up from germline, CDR1 is SGHVS and CDR2 is FQNEAQ. The junction had 5 bases not matched to a gene; V was cut back by 5 bases and J by 6 bases. The CDR3 DNA is TGTGCCAGCAGCATGCGGGGGGGCGGAAACATTCAGTACTTC. Translation gives CASSMRGGGNIQYF.

The chain joins TRBV7-2 to TRBJ2-5; D is perhaps TRBD1 (5 bases). Trimming took 2 bases from V and 5 from J, leaving 18 bases between them. The CDR3 covers 16 residues. Germline CDR1 reads SGHTA; CDR2 reads FQGNSA. The CDR3: CASSLNWGLPRETQYF. In DNA, the CDR3 is TGTGCCAGCAGCTTAAACTGGGGCCTACCCCGGGAGACCCAGTACTTC.

This rearrangement joins TRBV5-8 to TRBJ1-4; 8 positions match TRBD1. The trim removed 2 bases at V and 5 bases at J, leaving 5 bases unmatched. The CDR3 is made up of 15 amino acids. CDR1 is SGHTS, CDR2 YDEGEE, per germline. CDR3 bases: TGTGCCAGCAGCTTTGTGACAGGGGACAATGAAAAACTGTTTTTT. Its protein is CASSFVTGDNEKLFF.

This clonotype was seen more than once but under ten times. This rearrangement joins TRBV6-8 to TRBJ2-4; possible D gene TRBD2, 6 bases. Per germline, CDR1 MNHGY and CDR2 SAAAGT. Trimming removed 0 bases from V and 5 bases from J, with 14 bases in between. This CDR3 has 16 residues. CDR3 sequence: CASSYSEQWGENIQYF. Here the CDR3 DNA reads TGTGCCAGCAGTTACTCGGAGCAGTGGGGGGAAAACATTCAGTACTTC.

This clonotype has a handful of counts. The chain has TRBV6-1 and TRBJ2-7; 7 bases are shared with TRBD1. From germline, CDR1 is MNHNS and CDR2 SASEGT. V was pared by 7 bases and J by 6 bases, with 12 bases of the junction left unmatched. The CDR3 has 14 residues. In DNA, the CDR3 is TGTGCCAGCACGGTCCGGGACAGACCCTCCGAGCAGTACTTC. Its protein is CASTVRDRPSEQYF.

This clonotype was counted a few times. The chain links TRBV6-2 or TRBV6-3 to TRBJ1-5, with a possible D match to TRBD1 (6 bases). The CDR3 is made up of 14 amino acids. Trimming left V 5 bases short and J 3 bases short, with 11 bases between. The V gene's germline CDR1 is MNHEY and CDR2 SVGEGT. CDR3 in DNA: TGTGCCAGCAGTGGGAACAGGGACAATCAGCCCCAGCATTTT. It codes for CASSGNRDNQPQHF.

This clonotype appeared a few times. This chain joins TRBV6-6 and TRBJ1-3; unclear D gene. Germline-derived CDR1 and CDR2 are MNHNY and SVGAGI (reference sequence). V lost 2 bases to trimming and J lost 2 bases, with 13 bases between them. The CDR3 length is 16 residues. The CDR3 DNA reads as TGTGCCAGCAGTTACCGGCCGGGGATCGCTGGAAACACCATATATTTT. This sequence encodes CASSYRPGIAGNTIYF.

Here the CDR3 DNA reads TGTGCCAGCAGCTTAGCAATTCAAGAGACCCAGTACTTC. Encoded protein: CASSLAIQETQYF. The V gene is TRBV7-6, the J gene TRBJ2-5; D not resolved. The germline V and J ends were trimmed by 0 bases and 2 bases, with 4 bases remaining between them. Germline CDR1 reads SGHVS; CDR2 reads FNYEAQ. This CDR3 contains 13 residues.

The chain carries TRBV5-1 and TRBJ1-2; possible D gene TRBD1, 6 bases. Germline V lookup: CDR1 SGHRS, CDR2 YFSETQ. This CDR3 is built from 12 residues. V was cut by 4 bases and J by 7 bases, with 11 bases left in between. CDR3 residues: CASSLGQLGYTF. As DNA, the CDR3 is TGCGCCAGCAGCCTCGGACAGCTTGGCTACACCTTC.

This clonotype has only a few counts. The chain links TRBV15 to TRBJ2-3, with TRBD2 matching 8 bases. Germline-derived CDR1 and CDR2 are LNHNV and YYDKDF (reference sequence). The CDR3 loop spans 20 amino acids. V gave up 1 base and J gave up 3 bases; unmatched junction bases: 18. CDR3 DNA sequence: TGTGCCACCAGCAGAGCGCGGGAGGCAAATACCCGGAGGGGAACAGATACGCAGTATTTT. As protein: CATSRAREANTRRGTDTQYF.